This TCR beta chain was captured by sequencing in a study of T cell responses to AZD1222 COVID-19 vaccine. The repertoire was sequenced with immunoSEQ multiplex PCR; TCRdb's copy has only in-frame clones and lacks some. This repertoire shows approximately 82,000 clones, more than 85% found once; its top ten account for roughly 5.2%. Details on this clone: Its target is unknown.

Study-level findings and limits: All repertoire sampling was performed exclusively after the peak T cell response.

CDR3 length: 10 residues. Between the trimmed V and J ends, which lost 6 bases and 6 bases, there was a span of 3 bases. Looked up from germline, CDR1 is KGHSH and CDR2 is LQKENI. The V call is TRBV18, the J call TRBJ2-1; D not resolved. This TCR came from an adult in good health. This material consisted of peripheral blood, taken on day 0 of AZD1222 vaccination. Here the CDR3 DNA reads TGTGCCAGCTCGATCAATGAGCAGTTCTTC. Amino acid sequence: CASSINEQFF.